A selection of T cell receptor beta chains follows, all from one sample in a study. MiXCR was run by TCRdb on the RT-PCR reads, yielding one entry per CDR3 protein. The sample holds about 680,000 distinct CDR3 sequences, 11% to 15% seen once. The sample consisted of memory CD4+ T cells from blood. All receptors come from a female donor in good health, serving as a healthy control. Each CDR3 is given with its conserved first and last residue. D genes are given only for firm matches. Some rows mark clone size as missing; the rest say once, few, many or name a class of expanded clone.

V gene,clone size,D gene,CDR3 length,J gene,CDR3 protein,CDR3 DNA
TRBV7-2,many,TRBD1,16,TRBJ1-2,CASSIQRGTGAYGYTF,TGTGCCAGCAGCATCCAAAGGGGGACAGGCGCCTATGGCTACACCTTC
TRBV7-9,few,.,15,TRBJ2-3,CASSSPGGVTDTQYF,TGTGCCAGCAGCTCCCCCGGGGGTGTCACAGATACGCAGTATTTT
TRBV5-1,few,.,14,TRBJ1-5,CASSPSSGGQPQHF,TGCGCCAGCAGCCCGAGCTCGGGGGGCCAGCCCCAGCATTTT
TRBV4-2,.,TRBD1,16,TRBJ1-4,CASSQGLGQGLGKLFF,TGTGCCAGCAGCCAAGGCTTAGGACAGGGTCTAGGGAAACTGTTTTTT
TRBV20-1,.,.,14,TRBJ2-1,CSAPEGGNRHEQFF,TGCAGTGCTCCAGAGGGCGGGAATCGCCATGAGCAGTTCTTC
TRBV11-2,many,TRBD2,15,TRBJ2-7,CASSLEGLAGVEQYF,TGTGCCAGCAGCTTAGAAGGTCTAGCGGGAGTCGAGCAGTACTTC
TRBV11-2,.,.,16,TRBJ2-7,CASSPSLRQRSYEQYF,TGTGCCAGCAGTCCCAGTCTTAGACAGCGGAGCTACGAGCAGTACTTC
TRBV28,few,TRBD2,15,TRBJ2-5,CASRKYAGDSETQYF,TGTGCCAGCAGAAAGTACGCGGGAGACTCAGAGACCCAGTACTTC
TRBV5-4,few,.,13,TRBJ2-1,CASSLGVEGAVFF,TGTGCCAGCAGCTTGGGTGTGGAGGGGGCCGTTTTCTTC
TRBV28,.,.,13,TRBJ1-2,CASSLPANYGYTF,TGTGCCAGCAGCCTTCCCGCTAACTATGGCTACACCTTC
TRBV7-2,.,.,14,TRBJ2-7,CASSLGYQGYEQYF,TGTGCCAGCAGCTTAGGGTACCAGGGCTACGAGCAGTACTTC
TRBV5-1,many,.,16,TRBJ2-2,CASSPHRDTNTGELFF,TGCGCCAGCAGCCCCCACCGGGACACGAACACCGGGGAGCTGTTTTTT
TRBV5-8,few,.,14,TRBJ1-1,CASRNNRDNTEAFF,TGTGCCAGCAGGAACAACAGGGACAACACTGAAGCTTTCTTT
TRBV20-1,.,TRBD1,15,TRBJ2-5,CSALRTGEVRETQYF,TGCAGTGCTCTTAGGACAGGGGAAGTCAGGGAGACCCAGTACTTC
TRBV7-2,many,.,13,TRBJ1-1,CASSFSVNTEAFF,TGTGCCAGCAGCTTTTCCGTGAACACTGAAGCTTTCTTT
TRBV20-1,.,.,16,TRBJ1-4,CSARDRGAGRFVKLFF,TGCAGTGCTAGAGATCGAGGGGCAGGGCGATTTGTAAAACTGTTTTTT
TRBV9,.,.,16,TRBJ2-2,CASSVDPTLGTGELFF,TGTGCCAGCAGCGTAGATCCCACGCTGGGCACCGGGGAGCTGTTTTTT
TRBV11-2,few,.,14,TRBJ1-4,CASSRRASNEKLFF,TGTGCCAGCAGCCGCAGGGCATCTAATGAAAAACTGTTTTTT
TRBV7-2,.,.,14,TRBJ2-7,CASSPPGRWYEQYF,TGTGCCAGCAGCCCACCGGGGCGGTGGTACGAGCAGTACTTC
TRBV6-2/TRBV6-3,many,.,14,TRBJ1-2,CASSYYSANYGYTF,TGTGCCAGCAGTTACTACTCAGCTAACTATGGCTACACCTTC
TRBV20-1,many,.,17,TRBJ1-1,CSARLVRGLTLNTEAFF,TGCAGTGCTAGATTGGTCAGGGGACTCACCCTGAACACTGAAGCTTTCTTT
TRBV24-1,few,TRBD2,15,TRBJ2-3,CATGLAGGHTDTQYF,TGTGCCACCGGCCTAGCGGGAGGACACACAGATACGCAGTATTTT
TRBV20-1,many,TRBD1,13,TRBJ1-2,CSARRTGGGGYTF,TGCAGTGCTAGACGTACAGGGGGAGGGGGCTACACCTTC
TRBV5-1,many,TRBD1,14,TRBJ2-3,CASSGQGDTDTQYF,TGCGCCAGCAGCGGTCAGGGGGATACAGATACGCAGTATTTT
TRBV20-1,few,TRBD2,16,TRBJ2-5,CSARDPASGGAQTQYF,TGCAGTGCTAGAGATCCCGCTAGCGGGGGGGCCCAGACCCAGTACTTC
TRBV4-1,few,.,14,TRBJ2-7,CASSQDNRAYEQYF,TGCGCCAGCAGCCAAGATAACAGGGCCTACGAGCAGTACTTC
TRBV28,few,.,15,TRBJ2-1,CASSLPPGSYNEQFF,TGTGCCAGCAGTTTGCCCCCCGGTTCCTACAATGAGCAGTTCTTC
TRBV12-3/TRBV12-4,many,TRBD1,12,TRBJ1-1,CASSLNRGEAFF,TGTGCCAGCAGTTTAAACAGGGGAGAGGCTTTCTTT
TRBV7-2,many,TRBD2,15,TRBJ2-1,CASSFASGTGNEQFF,TGTGCCAGCAGCTTCGCTAGCGGGACCGGAAATGAGCAGTTCTTC
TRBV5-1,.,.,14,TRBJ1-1,CASSPQDPNTEAFF,TGCGCCAGCAGCCCGCAGGACCCGAACACTGAAGCTTTCTTT
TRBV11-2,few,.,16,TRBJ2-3,CASSSPLMGRADTQYF,TGTGCCAGCAGCTCTCCTTTGATGGGTAGGGCAGATACGCAGTATTTT
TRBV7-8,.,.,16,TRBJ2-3,CASSSRRTPFTDTQYF,TGTGCCAGCAGCTCCCGCCGGACTCCTTTCACAGATACGCAGTATTTT
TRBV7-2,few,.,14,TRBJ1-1,CASSLVFRDTEAFF,TGTGCCAGCAGCTTAGTCTTCCGGGACACTGAAGCTTTCTTT
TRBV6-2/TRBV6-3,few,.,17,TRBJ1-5,CASSYTGLTLVNQPQHF,TGTGCCAGCAGTTACACGGGATTAACGCTAGTCAATCAGCCCCAGCATTTT
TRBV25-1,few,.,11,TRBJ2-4,CASSGNRVLNF,TGTGCCAGCAGTGGGAACCGGGTTCTGAACTTC
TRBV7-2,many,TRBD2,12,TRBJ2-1,CASGRALLEQFF,TGTGCCAGCGGGAGGGCTCTCTTGGAGCAGTTCTTC
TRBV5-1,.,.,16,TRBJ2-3,CASSRRDTTSTDTQYF,TGCGCCAGCAGCCGGAGGGACACCACTAGCACAGATACGCAGTATTTT
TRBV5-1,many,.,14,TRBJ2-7,CASSFSGTSLEQYF,TGCGCCAGCAGCTTCTCCGGGACCTCCCTCGAGCAGTACTTC
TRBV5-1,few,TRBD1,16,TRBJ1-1,CASSPGTGEMNTEAFF,TGCGCCAGCAGCCCCGGGACAGGGGAAATGAACACTGAAGCTTTCTTT
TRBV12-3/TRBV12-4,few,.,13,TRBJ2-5,CASSWTTQETQYF,TGTGCCAGCAGTTGGACTACTCAAGAGACCCAGTACTTC
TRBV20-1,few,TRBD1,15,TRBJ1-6,CSAGETGQQGSPLHF,TGCAGTGCTGGGGAGACAGGGCAGCAAGGTTCACCCCTCCACTTT
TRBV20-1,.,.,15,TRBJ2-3,CSASEGGAGTDTQYF,TGCAGTGCTAGTGAGGGGGGGGCGGGCACAGATACGCAGTATTTT